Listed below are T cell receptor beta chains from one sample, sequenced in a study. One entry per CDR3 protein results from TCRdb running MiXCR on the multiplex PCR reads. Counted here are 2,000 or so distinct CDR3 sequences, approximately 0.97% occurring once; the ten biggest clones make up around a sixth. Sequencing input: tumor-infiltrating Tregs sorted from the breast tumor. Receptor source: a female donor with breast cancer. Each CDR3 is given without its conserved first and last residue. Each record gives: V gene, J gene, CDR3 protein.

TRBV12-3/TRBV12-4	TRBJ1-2	ASRDRSNYGYT
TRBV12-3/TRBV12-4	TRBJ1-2	ASSTVNYGYT
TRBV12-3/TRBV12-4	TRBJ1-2	ASSPDLFTGTGHYGYT
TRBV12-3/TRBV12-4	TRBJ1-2	ASSLGINYGYT
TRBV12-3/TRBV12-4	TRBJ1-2	ASSFGGVGYT
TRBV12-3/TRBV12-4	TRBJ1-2	ASSLKATSYGYT
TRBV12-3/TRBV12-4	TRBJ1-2	ASSTTYGYT
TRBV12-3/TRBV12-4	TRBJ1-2	ASSLHNNYGYT
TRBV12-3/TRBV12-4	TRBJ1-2	ASSVPGTGSYGYT
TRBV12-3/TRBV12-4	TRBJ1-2	ASREQGNGYGYT